The 19 T cell receptor beta chains given below trace back to one sample, sequenced in a study of blood T cell repertoires in COVID-19. Libraries were prepared by immunoSEQ multiplex PCR; TCRdb keeps only in-frame clonotypes and omits some of them. The sample yields a few hundred thousand clones, about 88% seen once. The sequenced sample consisted of PBMCs or T cells enriched from blood (not recorded which). All receptors derive from an older woman who had recovered from COVID-19.

The chain uses TRBV7-2 and TRBJ1-1; the D gene is possibly TRBD1 (5 bases). V gave up 1 base and J gave up 2 bases, with 11 bases separating them. Germline lookup yields CDR1 SGHTA and CDR2 FQGNSA. The CDR3 runs 15 residues. The CDR3 loop reads CASSLEVRANTEAFF. CDR3 DNA: TGTGCCAGCAGCTTAGAGGTCAGGGCCAACACTGAAGCTTTCTTT.

The genes are TRBV7-2 and TRBJ2-7, with D tentatively TRBD1 (5 bases). V lost 6 bases to trimming and J lost 3 bases, with 18 bases between them. Germline V CDR1 and CDR2: SGHTA, FQGNSA. The CDR3 totals 15 residues. The CDR3 DNA reads as TGTGCCAGCAGACAAGAGCCCAGGGCGATCTACGAGCAGTACGTC. Protein product: CASRQEPRAIYEQYV.

V usage is TRBV6-2 or TRBV6-3 and J usage is TRBJ2-7; no definite D call. V was cut by 4 bases and J by 0 bases, with 4 bases left in between. The CDR3 runs 12 residues. The germline CDR1 and CDR2 sequences are MNHEY and SVGEGT. The CDR3 DNA reads as TGTGCCAGCAGTTTATACTCCTACGAGCAGTACTTC. The encoded protein is CASSLYSYEQYF.

The genes are TRBV5-1 and TRBJ2-2; D is ambiguous. Germline-derived CDR1 and CDR2 are SGHRS and YFSETQ. There are 16 residues in the CDR3. V lost 2 bases and J lost 3, with 14 bases in between. The CDR3 region is CASSFLGFADTGELFF. The CDR3 region has the DNA TGCGCCAGCAGCTTTCTCGGGTTTGCGGACACCGGGGAGCTGTTTTTT. Looking up the rest from reference TRBV5-1 and TRBJ2-2 gives the full variable domain: KAGVTQTPRYLIKTRGQQVTLSCSPISGHRSVSWYQQTPGQGLQFLFEYFSETQRNKGNFPGRFSGRQFSNSRSEMNVSTLELGDSALYLCASSFLGFADTGELFFGEGSRLTVL.

The chain employs TRBV7-2 and TRBJ2-2, with D perhaps matching TRBD1 (6 bases). This CDR3 contains 15 residues. Germline values: CDR1 SGHTA, CDR2 FQGNSA. Between the trimmed V and J ends, which lost 3 bases and 5 bases, there was a span of 13 bases. The CDR3 spells CASSFDRSPTGELFF. In nucleotides, the CDR3 is TGTGCCAGCAGCTTCGACAGGTCCCCTACCGGGGAGCTGTTTTTT.

This chain uses TRBV27 with TRBJ2-3, with TRBD1 as a possible D gene (6 bases). This CDR3 is 12 amino acids long. From germline, CDR1 is MNHEY and CDR2 SMNVEV (reference sequence). Trimming stripped 6 bases from V and 3 bases from J, with 7 bases between. The CDR3: CASSTGTDTQYF. The CDR3 coding sequence is TGTGCCAGCAGCACAGGGACAGATACGCAGTATTTT.

V gene TRBV5-8 combines with J gene TRBJ2-7; unclear D gene. With 2 bases removed from V and 4 bases from J, the gap between germline ends came to 10 bases. Germline V gene data show CDR1 as SGHTS and CDR2 as YDEGEE. The CDR3 totals 13 residues. As DNA, the CDR3 is TGTGCCAGCAGCTTTTCGAGAGTATACGAGCAGTACGTC. Its translation: CASSFSRVYEQYV.

This sequence joins TRBV5-1 and TRBJ2-2, with 10 bases lining up with TRBD1. There are 14 residues in the CDR3. V was clipped by 4 bases and J by 4 bases; unmatched bases: 1. Germline CDR1 reads SGHRS; CDR2 reads YFSETQ. CDR3 in amino acids: CASSRTGGTGELFF. As DNA, the CDR3 is TGCGCCAGCAGCCGGACAGGGGGCACCGGGGAGCTGTTTTTT.

The chain recombines TRBV5-6 with TRBJ2-5; possible D gene TRBD1, 8 bases. V was shortened by 4 bases and J by 4 bases, with 20 bases between the two germline ends. The length of the CDR3 is 16 residues. CDR1 is SGHDT and CDR2 is YYEEEE in the germline V gene. CDR3 residues: CASSIRTGRGLETQYF. As DNA, the CDR3 is TGTGCCAGCAGCATCAGGACAGGGAGGGGGCTAGAGACCCAGTACTTC.

J is TRBJ1-4 and V is TRBV29-1; 8 bases agree with TRBD1. The CDR3 length is 15 residues. The J segment lost 2 bases and the V segment lost 5 bases, leaving 7 bases of the junction unmatched. The germline gives CDR1 SQVTM, CDR2 ANQGSEA. CDR3 in amino acids: CSVSPNRGTNEKLFF. CDR3 sequence (DNA): TGCAGCGTTTCGCCCAACAGGGGGACTAATGAAAAACTGTTTTTT.

The chain carries TRBV2 and TRBJ1-4; 7 bases fit TRBD1. The length of the CDR3 is 15 residues. With 4 bases clipped from V and 0 bases from J, the junction kept 2 bases outside the gene matches. The germline V gene encodes CDR1 SNHLY and CDR2 FYNNEI. The CDR3 here is CASSAGQATNEKLFF. The CDR3 DNA reads TGTGCCAGCAGTGCTGGACAGGCAACTAATGAAAAACTGTTTTTT. Drawing the rest from reference TRBV2 and TRBJ1-4, the complete variable domain is EPEVTQTPSHQVTQMGQEVILRCVPISNHLYFYWYRQILGQKVEFLVSFYNNEISEKSEIFDDQFSVERPDGSNFTLKIRSTKLEDSAMYFCASSAGQATNEKLFFGSGTQLSVL.

The rearrangement links TRBV6-5 to TRBJ1-5; D is unresolved. Trimming stripped 0 bases from V and 2 bases from J, with 8 bases between. The CDR3 has 15 amino acids. Looked up from germline, CDR1 is MNHEY and CDR2 is SVGAGI. Written as DNA, the CDR3 is TGTGCCAGCAGTTACTCTGCTATGGGCAATCAGCCCCAGCATTTT. It is translated as CASSYSAMGNQPQHF.

The J gene is TRBJ1-2, the V gene TRBV19; D is unclear. V shed 3 bases and J shed 0 bases, with 8 bases lying between them. CDR1 and CDR2 from the germline V gene are LNHDA and SQIVND (reference sequence). There are 14 residues in the CDR3. The CDR3 sequence is CASSIGSANYGYTF. The CDR3, as DNA: TGTGCCAGTAGTATTGGCAGCGCTAACTATGGCTACACCTTC.

This clone was observed a single time. This chain uses TRBV5-6 with TRBJ2-7; perhaps TRBD2 as D (6 bases). This CDR3 comprises 14 residues. V was pared by 3 bases and J by 0 bases, with 10 bases between. Germline V gene data show CDR1 as SGHDT and CDR2 as YYEEEE. CDR3 sequence reads: CASSSAGSSYEQYV. The CDR3 DNA sequence: TGTGCCAGCAGCTCCGCCGGGAGCTCCTACGAGCAGTACGTC.

The rearrangement uses TRBV10-2 and TRBJ1-2; D perhaps matches TRBD1 (6 bases). The V gene's germline CDR1 is WSHSY and CDR2 SAAADI. This CDR3 comprises 14 residues. The ends were cut back, 2 bases at V and 7 bases at J, with 14 bases in the middle. CDR3 sequence: CASSEGQGLRGYTF. CDR3 in DNA: TGCGCCAGCAGTGAGGGCCAGGGGTTACGTGGCTACACCTTC.

The V gene is TRBV10-2, the J gene TRBJ1-2; possible D gene TRBD1, 5 bases. With 6 bases removed from V and 2 bases from J, the gap between germline ends came to 10 bases. From germline, CDR1 is WSHSY and CDR2 SAAADI. CDR3 length equals 13 residues. The CDR3: CASSPQGNYGYTF. The CDR3, as DNA: TGCGCCAGCAGCCCCCAGGGAAACTATGGCTACACCTTC.

The rearrangement links TRBV6-2 or TRBV6-3 to TRBJ2-2; 10 bases map to TRBD1. The germline gives CDR1 MNHEY, CDR2 SVGEGT. V shed 4 bases, J shed 3 bases, and the junction held 5 bases outside the gene matches. This CDR3 is 16 amino acids long. The DNA of the CDR3 is TGTGCCAGCAGTTCGTCCGGGACAGGGGACACCGGGGAGCTGTTTTTT. This gives the protein CASSSSGTGDTGELFF.

The chain employs TRBV10-2 and TRBJ2-1, with 11 bases fitting TRBD2. CDR1 and CDR2 from the germline V gene are WSHSY and SAAADI. The CDR3 totals 14 residues. J was trimmed by 7 bases and V by 6 bases; bases with no gene match: 5. CDR3 region: CASSPRLAGNEQFF. The CDR3 region has the DNA TGCGCCAGCAGCCCTAGACTAGCGGGGAATGAGCAGTTCTTC.

The chain uses TRBV5-1 and TRBJ2-1, with TRBD1 matching 10 bases. CDR1 is SGHRS, CDR2 YFSETQ, per germline. The CDR3 contains 18 residues. V shed 0 bases, J shed 0 bases, and the junction held 6 bases outside the gene matches. The CDR3 nucleotides read TGCGCCAGCAGCTTGGTGGGGACAGGGGTCTACTCCTACAATGAGCAGTTCTTC. Its protein product is CASSLVGTGVYSYNEQFF. The full variable domain, rest sourced from reference TRBV5-1 and TRBJ2-1, is KAGVTQTPRYLIKTRGQQVTLSCSPISGHRSVSWYQQTPGQGLQFLFEYFSETQRNKGNFPGRFSGRQFSNSRSEMNVSTLELGDSALYLCASSLVGTGVYSYNEQFFGPGTRLTVL.